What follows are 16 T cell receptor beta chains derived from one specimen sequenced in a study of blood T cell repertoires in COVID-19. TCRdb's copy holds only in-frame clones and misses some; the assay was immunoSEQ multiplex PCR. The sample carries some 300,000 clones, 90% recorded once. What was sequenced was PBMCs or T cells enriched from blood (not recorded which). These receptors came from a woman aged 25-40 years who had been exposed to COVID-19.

The CDR3 coding sequence is TGTGCCAGCAGTGAGGGCAGGGGTTTCACTGAAGCTTTCTTT. Amino acids: CASSEGRGFTEAFF. The chain carries TRBV2 and TRBJ1-1; possible D gene TRBD1, 6 bases. V was trimmed by 3 bases and J by 4 bases, leaving 12 bases between them. CDR1 is SNHLY, CDR2 FYNNEI, per germline. The CDR3 is made up of 14 amino acids.

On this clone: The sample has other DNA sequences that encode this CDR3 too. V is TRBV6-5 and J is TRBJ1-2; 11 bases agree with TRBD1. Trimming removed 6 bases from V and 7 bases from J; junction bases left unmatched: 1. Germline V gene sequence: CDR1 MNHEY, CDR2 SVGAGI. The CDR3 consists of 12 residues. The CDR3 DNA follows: TGTGCCAGCAGGGGGACAGGGGGTGGCTACACCTTC. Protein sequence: CASRGTGGGYTF.

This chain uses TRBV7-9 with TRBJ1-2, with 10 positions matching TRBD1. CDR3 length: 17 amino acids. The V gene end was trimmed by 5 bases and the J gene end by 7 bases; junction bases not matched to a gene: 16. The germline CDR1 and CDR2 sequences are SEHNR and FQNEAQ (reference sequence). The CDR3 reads CASSPYHSTGGGLGYTF. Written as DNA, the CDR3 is TGTGCCAGCAGCCCGTACCACTCGACAGGGGGCGGTCTTGGCTACACCTTC.

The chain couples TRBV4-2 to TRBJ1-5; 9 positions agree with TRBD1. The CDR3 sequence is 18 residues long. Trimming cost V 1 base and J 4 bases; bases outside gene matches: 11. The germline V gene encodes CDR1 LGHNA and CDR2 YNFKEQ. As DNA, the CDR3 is TGTGCCAGCAGCCAAGCCCTTCCTAAGGACAGGGGAAATCAGCCCCAGCATTTT. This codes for CASSQALPKDRGNQPQHF.

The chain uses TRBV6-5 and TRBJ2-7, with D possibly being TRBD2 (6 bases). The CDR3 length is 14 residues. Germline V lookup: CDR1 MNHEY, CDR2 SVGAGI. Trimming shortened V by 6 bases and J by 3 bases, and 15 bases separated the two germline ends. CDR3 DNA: TGTGCCAGCAGATCCGCCGGGACTCACTACGAGCAGTACTTC. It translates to CASRSAGTHYEQYF.

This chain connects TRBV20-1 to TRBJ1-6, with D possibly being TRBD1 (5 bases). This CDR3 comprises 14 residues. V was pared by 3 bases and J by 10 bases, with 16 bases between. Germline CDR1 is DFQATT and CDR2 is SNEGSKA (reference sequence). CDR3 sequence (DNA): TGCAGTGCTAGTGTGGGCAGGGCTGTATCACCCCTCCACTTT. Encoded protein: CSASVGRAVSPLHF.

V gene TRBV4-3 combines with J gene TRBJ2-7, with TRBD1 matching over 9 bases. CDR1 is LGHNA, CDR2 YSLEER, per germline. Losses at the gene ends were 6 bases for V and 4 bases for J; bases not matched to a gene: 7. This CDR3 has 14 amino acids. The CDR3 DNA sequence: TGCGCCAGCAGTATCGGACAGGGGTTGTACGAGCAGTACTTC. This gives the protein CASSIGQGLYEQYF.

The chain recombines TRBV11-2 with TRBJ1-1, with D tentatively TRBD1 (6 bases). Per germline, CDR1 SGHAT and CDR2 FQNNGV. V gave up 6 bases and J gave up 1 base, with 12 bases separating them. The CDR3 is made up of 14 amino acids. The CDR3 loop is CASSWDTSNTEAFF. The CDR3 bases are TGTGCCAGCAGTTGGGACACCTCGAACACTGAAGCTTTCTTT. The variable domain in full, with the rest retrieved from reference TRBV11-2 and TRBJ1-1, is EAGVAQSPRYKIIEKRQSVAFWCNPISGHATLYWYQQILGQGPKLLIQFQNNGVVDDSQLPKDRFSAERLKGVDSTLKIQPAKLEDSAVYLCASSWDTSNTEAFFGQGTRLTVV.

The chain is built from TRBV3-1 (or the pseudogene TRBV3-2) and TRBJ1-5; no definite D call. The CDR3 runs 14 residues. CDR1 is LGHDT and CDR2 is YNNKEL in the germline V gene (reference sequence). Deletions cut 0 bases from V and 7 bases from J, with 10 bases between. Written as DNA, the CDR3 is TGTGCCAGCAGCCAAGATCCTCAGTTCCAGCCCCAGCATTTT. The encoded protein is CASSQDPQFQPQHF.

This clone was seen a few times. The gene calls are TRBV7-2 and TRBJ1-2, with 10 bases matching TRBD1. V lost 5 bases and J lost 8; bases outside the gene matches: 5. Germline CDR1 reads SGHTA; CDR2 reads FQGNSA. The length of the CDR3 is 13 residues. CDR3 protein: CASSLGTGEGYTF. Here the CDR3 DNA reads TGTGCCAGCAGCCTCGGGACAGGGGAGGGCTACACCTTC.

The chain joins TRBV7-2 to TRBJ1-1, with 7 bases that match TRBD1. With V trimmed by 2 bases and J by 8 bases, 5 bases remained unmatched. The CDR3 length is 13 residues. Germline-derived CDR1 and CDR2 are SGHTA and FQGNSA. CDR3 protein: CASSLPGQAEAFF. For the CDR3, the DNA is TGTGCCAGCAGCTTACCAGGACAGGCCGAAGCTTTCTTT.

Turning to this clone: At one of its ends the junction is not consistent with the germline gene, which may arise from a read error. CDR3 nucleotide sequence: TGTGCCACGAGGGACAGGGGGATACTTCTTCGCTTT. This translates into CATRDRGILLRF. The chain carries TRBV2 and TRBJ1-6; 11 nucleotides line up with TRBD1. CDR3 length: 12 residues. Germline V lookup: CDR1 SNHLY, CDR2 FYNNEI.

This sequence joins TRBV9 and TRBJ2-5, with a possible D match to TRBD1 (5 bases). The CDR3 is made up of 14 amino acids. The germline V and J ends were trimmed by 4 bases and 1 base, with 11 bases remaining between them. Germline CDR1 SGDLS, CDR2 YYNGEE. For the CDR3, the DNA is TGTGCCAGCAGCCCCCGACAGTTCCAAGAGACCCAGTACTTC. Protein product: CASSPRQFQETQYF.

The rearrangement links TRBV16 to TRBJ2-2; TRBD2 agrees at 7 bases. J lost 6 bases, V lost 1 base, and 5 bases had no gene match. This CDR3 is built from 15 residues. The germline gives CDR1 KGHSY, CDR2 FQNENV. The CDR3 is CASSQWAGEAGELFF. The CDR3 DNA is TGTGCCAGCAGCCAATGGGCGGGAGAAGCCGGGGAGCTGTTTTTT.

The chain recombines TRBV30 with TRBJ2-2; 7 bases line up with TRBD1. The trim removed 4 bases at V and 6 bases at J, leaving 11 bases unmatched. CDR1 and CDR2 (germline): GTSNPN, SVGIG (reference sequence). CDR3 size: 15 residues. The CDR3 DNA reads TGTGCCTGGAACAGGGGAGTATCGGGCGCCGGGGAGCTGTTTTTT. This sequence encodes CAWNRGVSGAGELFF.

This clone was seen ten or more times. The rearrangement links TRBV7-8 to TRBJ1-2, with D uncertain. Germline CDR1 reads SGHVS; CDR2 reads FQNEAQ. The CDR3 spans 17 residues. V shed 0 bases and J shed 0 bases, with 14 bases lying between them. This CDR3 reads CASSLAGVTGSNYGYTF. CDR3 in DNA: TGTGCCAGCAGCTTAGCAGGCGTAACGGGTTCTAACTATGGCTACACCTTC.